These 30 T cell receptor beta chains share one sample of origin, sequenced in a study of regulatory T cells in long-lasting Graves disease. To make TCR beta libraries, researchers used iRepertoire HTBI primers and Arm-PCR of CDR3 regions. TCRdb independently ran MiXCR on the multiplex PCR reads; one entry per CDR3 protein. The table lists approximately 400,000 distinct CDR3 sequences, about 15% of them singletons. Time point described: newly diagnosed GD, antithyroid drugs for less than 3 months. Following extraction of RNA from PBMCs, that RNA was used to make the TCR library. The sample was also linked to a second study, of T cells in Graves' hyperthyroidism and ophthalmopathy.

The sample here was peripheral blood mononuclear cells (PBMCs), taken at new diagnosis, from a patient treated with antithyroid drugs. These receptors were taken from a woman in her 30s with Graves disease.

In this sample, this clonotype turned up many times. V and J are TRBV30 and TRBJ1-4, with a weak D call TRBD1 (6 bases). The V end lost 5 bases, the J end lost 13 bases, and 17 bases lay between the germline ends. The CDR3 sequence is 12 residues long. From germline, CDR1 is GTSNPN and CDR2 SVGIG (reference sequence). The CDR3 here is CAWGRPGVGLFF. The DNA for the CDR3 is TGTGCCTGGGGGAGACCAGGGGTTGGACTGTTTTTT.

The V and J genes are TRBV27 and TRBJ2-4; 9 bases are a match to TRBD1. Germline CDR1 MNHEY, CDR2 SMNVEV (reference sequence). The CDR3 consists of 18 residues. V was pared by 0 bases and J by 7 bases, with 13 bases of the junction left unmatched. In DNA, the CDR3 is TGTGCCAGCAGTTTATCGTGGGAACTACAGGGGGCTCGGAACATTCAGTACTTC. Residues: CASSLSWELQGARNIQYF.

V gene TRBV5-1 combines with J gene TRBJ2-1, with D tentatively TRBD1 or TRBD2 (5 bases each). The CDR3 covers 16 residues. The V gene lost 7 bases and the J gene lost 12 bases, with 29 bases spanning the gap. Per the germline V gene, CDR1 is SGHRS and CDR2 is YFSETQ. CDR3 region: CASRVPGASLGSVQFF. As DNA, the CDR3 is TGCGCCAGCCGCGTACCCGGGGCTAGCCTAGGAAGTGTGCAGTTCTTC.

This clonotype was counted many times. V gene TRBV6-1 combines with J gene TRBJ1-1; D might be TRBD1 (6 bases). V gave up 1 base and J gave up 3 bases, with 9 bases separating them. Germline CDR1 MNHNS, CDR2 SASEGT. The CDR3 length is 14 residues. The CDR3 sequence: CASSEDRVDTEAFF. The CDR3 coding sequence is TGTGCCAGCAGTGAAGACAGGGTGGACACTGAAGCTTTCTTT.

This chain uses TRBV2 with TRBJ2-7; D is ambiguous. V gave up 6 bases and J gave up 1 base, with 7 bases separating them. The CDR3 has 12 amino acids. Germline lookup yields CDR1 SNHLY and CDR2 FYNNEI. This CDR3 reads CASSAGSYEQYF. CDR3 nucleotides: TGTGCCAGCAGCGCTGGATCCTACGAGCAGTACTTC.

Turning to this clonotype: Since a much larger clone is just one base distant, this may be a read error. The chain links TRBV29-1 to TRBJ2-5; no clear D gene. From germline, CDR1 is SQVTM and CDR2 ANQGSEA. The CDR3 covers 15 residues. Here the CDR3 reads CSVEWASSSQESQYF. The DNA for the CDR3 is TGCAGCGTTGAATGGGCCAGCTCGAGCCAAGAGAGCCAGTACTTC.

In its sample, this clonotype was seen many times. This sequence joins TRBV27 and TRBJ2-1; possible D gene TRBD2, 6 bases. Between the trimmed V and J ends, which lost 6 bases and 10 bases, there was a span of 10 bases. CDR1 MNHEY and CDR2 SMNVEV come from the germline V gene (reference sequence). The CDR3 has 11 residues. CDR3 sequence: CASREGGEQFF. CDR3 DNA: TGTGCCAGCAGGGAGGGTGGAGAGCAGTTCTTC.

A word on this clonotype: A much larger clonotype is one base distant, so this may be a read error. The chain couples TRBV20-1 to TRBJ1-2, with a tentative D call TRBD1 (5 bases). The CDR3 totals 14 residues. V lost 0 bases to trimming and J lost 7 bases, with 15 bases between them. CDR1 DFQATT and CDR2 SNEGSKA come from the germline V gene (reference sequence). The CDR3 protein is CSAREGSQGGGYTF. In DNA, the CDR3 is TGCAGTGCTAGAGAGGGGTCGCAGGGCGGTGGCTACACCTTC.

This clonotype has only one observation. A much bigger clone sits one base away, suggesting this may be a read error. CDR3 in amino acids: CASSRGTGGYERYF. For the CDR3, the DNA is TGTGCCAGCAGCCGCGGGACAGGGGGGTACGAGCGGTACTTC. The J gene is TRBJ2-7, the V gene TRBV9, with TRBD1 matching 11 bases. The germline V gene encodes CDR1 SGDLS and CDR2 YYNGEE. The CDR3 consists of 14 residues. Full variable domain (remainder filled in from reference TRBV9 and TRBJ2-7): DSGVTQTPKHLITATGQRVTLRCSPRSGDLSVYWYQQSLDQGLQFLIQYYNGEERAKGNILERFSAQQFPDLHSELNLSSLELGDSALYFCASSRGTGGYERYFGPGTRLTVT.

In this sample, this clonotype turned up many times. The chain combines TRBV10-3 with TRBJ2-1; 10 nucleotides align to TRBD2. The V gene end was trimmed by 2 bases and the J gene end by 9 bases; junction bases not matched to a gene: 10. The V gene's germline CDR1 is ENHRY and CDR2 SYGVKD. The CDR3 spans 16 residues. CDR3 protein: CAISEGESSGSPEQFF. CDR3 nucleotides: TGTGCCATCAGTGAGGGAGAGTCTAGCGGGAGTCCTGAGCAGTTCTTC.

This clonotype was observed at least ten times. The V and J genes are TRBV5-5 and TRBJ1-2; TRBD1 matches 8 bases. The germline V gene encodes CDR1 SGHKS and CDR2 YYEKEE (reference sequence). The CDR3 consists of 15 residues. The trim removed 2 bases at V and 4 bases at J, leaving 7 bases unmatched. This chain's CDR3 is CASSFTPGQVYGYTF. Here the CDR3 DNA reads TGTGCCAGCAGCTTCACCCCGGGACAGGTCTATGGCTACACCTTC.

The genes are TRBV10-2 and TRBJ2-3, with D possibly being TRBD2 (5 bases). There are 14 residues in the CDR3. V was trimmed by 1 base and J by 4 bases, leaving 9 bases between them. CDR1 and CDR2 from the germline V gene are WSHSY and SAAADI. The CDR3 DNA reads as TGCGCCAGCAGTGAGTGGGTGGGAGCAGATACGCAGTATTTT. It translates to CASSEWVGADTQYF.

This clonotype occurred many times. The chain carries TRBV7-8 and TRBJ1-1, with D possibly being TRBD1 (6 bases). V lost 5 bases to trimming and J lost 6 bases, with 16 bases between them. The CDR3 consists of 14 residues. CDR1 and CDR2 from the germline V gene are SGHVS and FQNEAQ. The CDR3 here is CASSHRTAQSEAFF. DNA of the CDR3: TGTGCCAGCAGCCACCGGACAGCGCAATCTGAAGCTTTCTTT.

There are many counts of this clonotype. This chain connects TRBV20-1 to TRBJ2-1, with a tentative D call TRBD2 (5 bases). CDR1 DFQATT and CDR2 SNEGSKA come from the germline V gene (reference sequence). This CDR3 spans 15 amino acids. V was clipped by 0 bases and J by 7 bases, with 16 bases between them. The CDR3 sequence: CSAREEGVWSNEQFF. The CDR3, as DNA: TGCAGTGCTAGAGAAGAGGGAGTCTGGTCGAATGAGCAGTTCTTC.

The V gene is TRBV12-3 or TRBV12-4, the J gene TRBJ2-1; 7 bases fit TRBD1. J gave up 5 bases and V 3 bases, and 4 bases lay outside the gene matches. There are 14 residues in the CDR3. The CDR3: CASSFWDSNNEQFF. CDR3 sequence (DNA): TGTGCCAGCAGTTTTTGGGACAGCAACAATGAGCAGTTCTTC.

Many counts were recorded for this clonotype. The chain recombines TRBV30 with TRBJ1-1, with TRBD1 identical over 7 bases. The length of the CDR3 is 13 residues. The trim removed 3 bases at V and 6 bases at J, leaving 7 bases unmatched. Germline CDR1 GTSNPN, CDR2 SVGIG (reference sequence). The CDR3 DNA reads as TGTGCCTGGAGCCTCGGACAGGTACCTGAAGCTTTCTTT. As protein: CAWSLGQVPEAFF. Full variable domain (outside the CDR3, taken from reference TRBV30 and TRBJ1-1): SQTIHQWPATLVQPVGSPLSLECTVEGTSNPNLYWYRQAAGRGLQLLFYSVGIGQISSEVPQNLSASRPQDRQFILSSKKLLLSDSGFYLCAWSLGQVPEAFFGQGTRLTVV.

This clonotype has just a few counts. This sequence joins TRBV19 and TRBJ2-6, with D tentatively TRBD1 or TRBD2 (6 bases each). V was clipped by 7 bases and J by 4 bases, with 20 bases between them. The CDR3 consists of 17 residues. Germline CDR1 and CDR2: LNHDA and SQIVND (reference sequence). The CDR3 nucleotides are TGTGCCAGTACCAATGGAGGGGGGCGAGGCGGGGCCAACGTCCTGACTTTC. This translates into CASTNGGGRGGANVLTF.

The table lists this clonotype with many counts. The J gene is TRBJ2-7, the V gene TRBV4-1; 8 bases map to TRBD2. Germline V gives CDR1 MGHRA, CDR2 YSYEKL. The CDR3 spans 15 residues. V trimming: 3 bases; J trimming: 4 bases; junction bases outside the gene matches: 8. For the CDR3, the DNA is TGCGCCAGCAGCCACACCGGGACTAGGGCTTACGAGCAGTACTTC. It encodes CASSHTGTRAYEQYF.

V is TRBV6-2 or TRBV6-3 and J is TRBJ2-1; 8 bases line up with TRBD1. The CDR3 totals 15 residues. Germline values: CDR1 MNHEY, CDR2 SVGEGT. The trim removed 6 bases at V and 3 bases at J, leaving 7 bases unmatched. In nucleotides, the CDR3 is TGTGCCAGCAGCAAGGGGACAGGCGGCTACAATGAGCAGTTCTTC. It encodes CASSKGTGGYNEQFF.

The genes are TRBV6-1 and TRBJ2-7; 10 bases map to TRBD2. CDR1 and CDR2 from the germline V gene are MNHNS and SASEGT. J gave up 6 bases and V 5 bases, and 4 bases lay outside the gene matches. This CDR3 is 13 amino acids long. DNA for the CDR3: TGTGCCAGCAGTCTAGCGGGAGCCCCCGAGCAGTACTTC. Amino acids: CASSLAGAPEQYF.

The V call is TRBV20-1, the J call TRBJ2-1; 10 bases align to TRBD2. CDR3 size: 15 residues. V shed 3 bases and J 3 bases; nucleotides not matched to a gene: 5. Germline V gene lookup returns CDR1 DFQATT and CDR2 SNEGSKA (reference sequence). Here the CDR3 DNA reads TGCAGTGCTAGTACAGCGGGAGGGCTCTACAATGAGCAGTTCTTC. Protein: CSASTAGGLYNEQFF.

This clonotype was seen repeatedly, ten times or more. The chain recombines TRBV29-1 with TRBJ2-1, with D possibly TRBD2 on 6 matching bases. From germline, CDR1 is SQVTM and CDR2 ANQGSEA. CDR3 size: 12 residues. V was shortened by 7 bases and J by 7 bases, with 14 bases between the two germline ends. The CDR3 reads CSGKAGPNEQFF. The DNA for the CDR3 is TGCAGCGGTAAAGCGGGTCCTAATGAGCAGTTCTTC.

At least ten counts were recorded for this clonotype. This chain links TRBV2 with TRBJ1-4; 10 bases are shared with TRBD1. Germline V CDR1 and CDR2: SNHLY, FYNNEI. The CDR3 has 16 residues. J was trimmed by 6 bases and V by 1 base; bases with no gene match: 5. CDR3 DNA sequence: TGTGCCAGCAGTGAAGGGGACAGGGGCATTGATGAAAAACTGTTTTTT. It yields the protein CASSEGDRGIDEKLFF.

This clonotype showed up just a few times. The chain combines TRBV20-1 with TRBJ1-3; D call uncertain. V was pared by 4 bases and J by 0 bases, with 10 bases between. The CDR3 length is 14 residues. Germline V gene data show CDR1 as DFQATT and CDR2 as SNEGSKA (reference sequence). The CDR3 is CSAIPTVSGNTIYF. The CDR3 DNA follows: TGCAGTGCTATCCCCACTGTCTCTGGAAACACCATATATTTT.

This clonotype was counted many times. The gene calls are TRBV27 and TRBJ2-1; D may be TRBD1 (6 bases). The V gene's germline CDR1 is MNHEY and CDR2 SMNVEV (reference sequence). The CDR3 runs 13 residues. V was cut by 4 bases and J by 9 bases, with 13 bases left in between. The CDR3 region is CASSYDTGSEQFF. The CDR3 nucleotides are TGTGCCAGCAGTTATGACACAGGGTCTGAGCAGTTCTTC.

This clonotype was counted a few times. The V and J genes are TRBV19 and TRBJ1-1; no reliable D call. Trimming stripped 3 bases from V and 11 bases from J, with 13 bases between. There are 12 residues in the CDR3. Germline lookup yields CDR1 LNHDA and CDR2 SQIVND (reference sequence). CDR3 bases: TGTGCCAGTAGTATTCGGACGCGCGCGGCTTTCTTT. The encoded protein is CASSIRTRAAFF.

The V gene is TRBV6-1, the J gene TRBJ2-2; 8 nucleotides align to TRBD2. V gave up 9 bases and J gave up 6 bases; unmatched junction bases: 6. CDR1 and CDR2 (germline): MNHNS, SASEGT. The CDR3 consists of 13 residues. The CDR3: CASKTGGAGELFF. Here the CDR3 DNA reads TGTGCCAGTAAAACGGGAGGGGCCGGGGAGCTGTTTTTT.

This clonotype turned up a few times. The V call is TRBV11-3, the J call TRBJ1-3; perhaps TRBD1 as D (6 bases). The CDR3 has 22 amino acids. Trimming pared 2 bases from V and 0 bases from J, leaving 29 bases between. Germline CDR1 reads SGHNT; CDR2 reads YENEEA. The CDR3 reads CASSLRRGVTGPLQFSGNTIYF. In DNA, the CDR3 is TGTGCCAGCAGCTTAAGAAGGGGGGTCACTGGACCGCTTCAATTCTCTGGAAACACCATATATTTT.

There are many counts of this clonotype. The chain has TRBV24-1 and TRBJ2-5; the match to TRBD2 covers 8 bases. Germline values: CDR1 KGHDR, CDR2 SFDVKD. The CDR3 spans 15 residues. V lost 4 bases to trimming and J lost 4 bases; unmatched junction nucleotides: 7. For the CDR3, the DNA is TGTGCCACCAGTGACCCCGGGCTAGCGGGAGAGACCCAGTACTTC. It specifies CATSDPGLAGETQYF.

This clonotype was counted ten times or more. The J gene is TRBJ1-2, the V gene TRBV19; the D is unclear. The CDR3 covers 15 residues. Germline CDR1 is LNHDA and CDR2 is SQIVND (reference sequence). V lost 4 bases and J lost 1, with 13 bases in between. The CDR3 loop reads CASSTGRNSNYGYTF. The CDR3 DNA sequence: TGTGCCAGTAGTACCGGTCGGAACAGTAACTATGGCTACACCTTC.